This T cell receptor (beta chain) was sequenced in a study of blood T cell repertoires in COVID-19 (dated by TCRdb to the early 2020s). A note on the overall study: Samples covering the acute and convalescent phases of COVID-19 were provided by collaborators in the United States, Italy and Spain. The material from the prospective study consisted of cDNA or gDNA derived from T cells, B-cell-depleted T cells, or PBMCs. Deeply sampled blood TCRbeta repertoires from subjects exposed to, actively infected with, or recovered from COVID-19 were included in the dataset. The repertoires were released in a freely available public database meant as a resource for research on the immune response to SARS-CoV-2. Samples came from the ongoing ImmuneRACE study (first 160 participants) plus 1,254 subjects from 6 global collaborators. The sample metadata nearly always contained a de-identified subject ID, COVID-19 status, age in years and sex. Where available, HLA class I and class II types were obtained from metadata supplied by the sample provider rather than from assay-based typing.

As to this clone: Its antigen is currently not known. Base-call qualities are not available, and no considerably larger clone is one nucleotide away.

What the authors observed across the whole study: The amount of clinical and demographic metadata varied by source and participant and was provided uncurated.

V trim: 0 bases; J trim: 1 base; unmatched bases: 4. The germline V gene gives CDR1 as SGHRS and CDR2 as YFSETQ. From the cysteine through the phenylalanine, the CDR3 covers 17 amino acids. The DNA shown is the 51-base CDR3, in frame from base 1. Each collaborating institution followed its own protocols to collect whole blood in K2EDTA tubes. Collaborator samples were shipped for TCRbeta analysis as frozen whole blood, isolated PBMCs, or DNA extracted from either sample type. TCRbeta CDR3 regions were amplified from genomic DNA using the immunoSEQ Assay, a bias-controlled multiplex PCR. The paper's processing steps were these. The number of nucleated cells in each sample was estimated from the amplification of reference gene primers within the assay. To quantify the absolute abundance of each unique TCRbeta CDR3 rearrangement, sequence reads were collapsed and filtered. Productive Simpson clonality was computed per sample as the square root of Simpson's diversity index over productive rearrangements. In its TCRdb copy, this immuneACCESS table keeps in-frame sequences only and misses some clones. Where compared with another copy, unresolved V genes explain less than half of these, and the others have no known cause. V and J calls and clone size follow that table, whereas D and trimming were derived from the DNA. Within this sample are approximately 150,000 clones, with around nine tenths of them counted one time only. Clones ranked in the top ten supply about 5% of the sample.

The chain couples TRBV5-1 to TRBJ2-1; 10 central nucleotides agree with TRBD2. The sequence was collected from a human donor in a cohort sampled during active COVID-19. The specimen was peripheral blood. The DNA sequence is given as TGCGCCAGCAGCTTGGTGCGAGCGGGAGGGTCCTACAATGAGCAGTTCTTC. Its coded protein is CASSLVRAGGSYNEQFF.